These 8 T cell receptor beta chains were sequenced from one sample in a study of identical twins (dated by TCRdb to 2016 to 2017). Library preparation was by 5' RACE. Sequencing used an Illumina HiSeq 2000. TCRdb passed the public sequencing reads through fastp at Q25 and MiXCR, retaining productive beta sequences. Under each unique CDR3 protein, matching rows form one entry showing the most common genes and DNA. Recorded for this sample are about 200,000 distinct CDR3 sequences; 8% to 11% of them occurred a single time. The ten largest clones represent less than 12% of the sample. Sequenced material: memory T cells sorted from blood. This specimen's cell subset or site label, interpreted: CD45RO+ enriched T cells. All receptors derive from a man over 45 in good health.

This clonotype was detected a few times. This chain connects TRBV15 to TRBJ2-3; the D gene is possibly TRBD2 (5 bases). Germline V gene sequence: CDR1 LNHNV, CDR2 YYDKDF (reference sequence). Trimming shortened V by 0 bases and J by 4 bases, and 8 bases separated the two germline ends. The CDR3 is made up of 14 amino acids. The CDR3 nucleotides read TGTGCCACCAGCAGAGACGGGGTCTCAGATACGCAGTATTTT. This encodes CATSRDGVSDTQYF.

In its sample, this clonotype was seen many times. The chain carries TRBV5-6 and TRBJ2-1; 8 bases match TRBD2. V gave up 4 bases and J gave up 14 bases; unmatched junction bases: 5. The CDR3 runs 11 residues. Germline loops: CDR1 SGHDT, CDR2 YYEEEE. CDR3 amino acids: CASSLTGREFF. CDR3 nucleotide sequence: TGTGCCAGCAGCCTCACCGGGAGGGAGTTCTTC.

The chain joins TRBV7-8 to TRBJ2-1; 8 bases are a match to TRBD2. This CDR3 comprises 16 residues. V was pared by 5 bases and J by 5 bases, with 11 bases of the junction left unmatched. Per the germline V gene, CDR1 is SGHVS and CDR2 is FQNEAQ. The CDR3 is CASSGDGRVINNEQFF. The DNA of the CDR3 is TGTGCCAGCAGCGGTGACGGGAGGGTCATAAACAATGAGCAGTTCTTC.

Ten or more counts support this clonotype. The V gene is TRBV7-2, the J gene TRBJ2-5; the D gene is possibly TRBD2 (6 bases). Between the trimmed V and J ends, which lost 6 bases and 4 bases, there was a span of 12 bases. The V gene's germline CDR1 is SGHTA and CDR2 FQGNSA. The CDR3 runs 13 residues. CDR3: CASSYTSRETQYF. CDR3 nucleotide sequence: TGTGCCAGCAGTTATACTAGCAGAGAGACCCAGTACTTC.

This clonotype occurred a few times. The rearrangement uses TRBV5-6 and TRBJ2-5; a weak D match, TRBD1 (5 bases). The germline V gene has CDR1 SGHDT and CDR2 YYEEEE. This CDR3 is 14 amino acids long. The V gene lost 1 base and the J gene lost 1 base, with 8 bases spanning the gap. The CDR3 DNA is TGTGCCAGCAGCTTGCTTCAGGGCCAAGAGACCCAGTACTTC. Encoded protein: CASSLLQGQETQYF.

This clonotype has only a few counts. The chain joins TRBV18 to TRBJ2-3; weak D call: TRBD2 (6 bases). From germline, CDR1 is KGHSH and CDR2 LQKENI. CDR3 size: 15 residues. Trimming cost V 0 bases and J 2 bases, with 9 bases left between them. CDR3 DNA: TGTGCCAGCTCACCACCGGGACTGTTCACAGATACGCAGTATTTT. It codes for CASSPPGLFTDTQYF.

The chain recombines TRBV7-9 with TRBJ2-2; no reliable D call. V shed 6 bases and J shed 1 base, with 9 bases lying between them. CDR1 is SEHNR and CDR2 is FQNEAQ in the germline V gene (reference sequence). CDR3 length: 14 amino acids. CDR3 sequence: CASRSDGNTGELFF. CDR3 DNA: TGTGCCAGCAGATCCGACGGGAACACCGGGGAGCTGTTTTTT.

This clonotype was detected a few times. The chain recombines TRBV20-1 with TRBJ2-5; 8 bases agree with TRBD2. The junction had 14 bases not matched to a gene; V was cut back by 6 bases and J by 5 bases. CDR1 DFQATT and CDR2 SNEGSKA come from the germline V gene (reference sequence). The CDR3 sequence is 15 residues long. The CDR3 reads CSAEKGGLVGETQYF. DNA for the CDR3: TGCAGTGCCGAAAAGGGGGGACTAGTTGGGGAGACCCAGTACTTC.